Listed here is a single TCR beta chain. The antigen is undetermined. The sample belongs to a study of graft-versus-host responses after intestinal transplantation. About the study: Transplants given to recipients were multivisceral, liver-intestinal, or isolated intestinal. Once they had received anti-thymocyte globulin induction, all recipients took tacrolimus and steroids for around 3 years. Study observations and caveats: Recipient bone marrow held GvH clones, some seen earlier in ileum or blood. High graft-versus-host to host-versus-graft clonal ratios were seen in allografts of patients with graft-donor T cell macrochimerism.

Per the germline V gene, CDR1 is MNHEY and CDR2 is SMNVEV (reference sequence). This CDR3 is built from 13 residues. Deletions cut 11 bases from V and 1 base from J, with 14 bases between. The data were produced by immunoSEQ multiplex PCR, yet TCRdb's version contains in-frame clones alone and is incomplete. The table records approximately 25,000 clones, roughly four fifths of them present only once. This TCR came from a human donor who was the organ donor for an intestinal transplant. The rearrangement uses TRBV27 and TRBJ2-5; D may be TRBD2 (6 bases). The input for sequencing was unstimulated CD8+ T cells sorted from spleen or lymph node cells, taken before transplant. CDR3 sequence reads: CARSAGRQETQYF. CDR3 nucleotide sequence: TGTGCCCGGTCCGCGGGGCGCCAAGAGACCCAGTACTTC.